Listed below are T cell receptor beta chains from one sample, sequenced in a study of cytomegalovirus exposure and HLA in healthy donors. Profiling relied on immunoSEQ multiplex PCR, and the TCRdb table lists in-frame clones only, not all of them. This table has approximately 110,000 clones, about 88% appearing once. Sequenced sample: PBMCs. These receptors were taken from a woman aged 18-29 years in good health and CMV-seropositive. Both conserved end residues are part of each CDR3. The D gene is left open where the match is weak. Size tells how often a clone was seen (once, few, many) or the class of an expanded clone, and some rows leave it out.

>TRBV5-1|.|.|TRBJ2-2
CASSIDRSNTGELFF
TGCGCCAGCAGCATCGACAGGTCGAACACCGGGGAGCTGTTTTTT
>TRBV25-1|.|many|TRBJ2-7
CASSGGLLAVHEQYF
TGTGCCAGCAGTGGAGGATTACTAGCAGTCCACGAGCAGTACTTC
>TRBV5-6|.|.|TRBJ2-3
CASSVDSGTDTQYF
TGTGCCAGCAGCGTGGACAGTGGTACAGATACGCAGTATTTT
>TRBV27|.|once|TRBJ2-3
CASSQGTGPWDTQYF
TGTGCCAGCAGTCAGGGCACAGGCCCCTGGGATACGCAGTATTTT
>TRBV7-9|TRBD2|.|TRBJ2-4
CASSPTTSGAKNIQYF
TGTGCCAGCAGCCCGACGACTAGCGGGGCCAAAAACATTCAGTACTTC
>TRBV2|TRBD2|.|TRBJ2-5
CASSLLAGVPETQYF
TGTGCCAGCAGTTTACTAGCGGGGGTTCCGGAGACCCAGTACTTC
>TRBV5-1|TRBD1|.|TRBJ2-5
CASSSGGQETQYF
TGCGCCAGCAGCTCAGGGGGCCAAGAGACCCAGTACTTC
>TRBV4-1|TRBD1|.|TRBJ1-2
CASSQEVDRGYGYTF
TGCGCCAGCAGCCAAGAAGTTGACAGGGGCTATGGCTACACCTTC
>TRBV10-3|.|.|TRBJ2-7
CAIRRQQEGEQYF
TGTGCCATCAGAAGACAGCAGGAGGGCGAGCAGTACTTC
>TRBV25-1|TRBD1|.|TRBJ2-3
CASSERGTAQSADTQYF
TGTGCCAGCAGTGAAAGGGGGACAGCACAGAGCGCAGATACGCAGTATTTT
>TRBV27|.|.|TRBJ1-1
CASSLPGGRAFF
TGTGCCAGCAGTCTCCCCGGCGGGAGGGCTTTCTTT
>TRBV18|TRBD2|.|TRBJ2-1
CASATNQLAGGNNEQFF
TGTGCCAGCGCAACCAACCAGTTGGCGGGAGGTAACAATGAGCAGTTCTTC
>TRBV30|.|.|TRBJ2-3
CAWGRYGGTDTQYF
TGTGCCTGGGGCCGGTACGGAGGCACAGATACGCAGTATTTT
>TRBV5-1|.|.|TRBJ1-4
CAQREVTNEKLFF
TGCGCGCAACGGGAGGTTACTAATGAAAAACTGTTTTTT
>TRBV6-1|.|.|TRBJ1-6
CASSDVTYNSPLHF
TGTGCCAGCAGTGACGTTACCTATAATTCACCCCTCCACTTT
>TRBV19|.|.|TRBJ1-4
CASSIGEKLFF
TGTGCCAGTAGTATCGGTGAAAAACTGTTTTTT
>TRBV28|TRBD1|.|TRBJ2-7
CASSSTWTGGYEQYF
TGTGCCAGCAGTTCAACGTGGACAGGGGGCTACGAGCAGTACTTC
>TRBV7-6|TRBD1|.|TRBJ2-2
CASSLLTGGNTGELFF
TGTGCCAGCAGCTTACTTACAGGGGGGAACACCGGGGAGCTGTTTTTT
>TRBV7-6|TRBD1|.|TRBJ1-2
CASSLADRGGGYTF
TGTGCCAGCAGCTTAGCCGACAGGGGGGGCGGCTACACCTTC
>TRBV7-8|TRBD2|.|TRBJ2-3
CASSLALLAGGVADTQYF
TGTGCCAGCAGCTTAGCGCTTTTAGCGGGAGGGGTTGCAGATACGCAGTATTTT
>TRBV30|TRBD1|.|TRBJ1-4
CAWRTGGNEKLFF
TGTGCCTGGAGAACAGGGGGGAATGAAAAACTGTTTTTT
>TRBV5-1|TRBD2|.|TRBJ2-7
CASSLAGGGGEQYF
TGCGCCAGCAGCTTGGCGGGCGGCGGGGGCGAGCAGTACTTC
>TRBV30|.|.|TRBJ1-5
CAWQGIGNQPQHF
TGTGCCTGGCAGGGCATTGGCAATCAGCCCCAGCATTTT
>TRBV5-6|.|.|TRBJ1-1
CASSWGQTGIEAFF
TGTGCCAGCAGCTGGGGTCAAACAGGGATTGAAGCTTTCTTT
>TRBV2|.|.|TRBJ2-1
CASAGSHEQFF
TGTGCCAGCGCGGGTTCCCATGAGCAGTTCTTC
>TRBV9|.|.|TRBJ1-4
CASSSHGGDDEKLFF
TGTGCCAGCAGCTCCCACGGAGGGGATGATGAAAAACTGTTTTTT
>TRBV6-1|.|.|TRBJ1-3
CASSGGGGTGNTIYF
TGTGCTTCCTCGGGAGGGGGGGGCACTGGAAACACCATATATTTT
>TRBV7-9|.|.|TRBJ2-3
CASSLLGPDDTQYF
TGTGCCAGCAGCTTATTGGGGCCCGATGATACGCAGTATTTT
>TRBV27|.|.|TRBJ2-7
CASSSVLDGHEQYF
TGTGCCAGCAGTTCGGTGCTAGACGGCCACGAGCAGTACTTC
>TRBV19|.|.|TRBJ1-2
CASSIKRRLSTYGYTF
TGTGCCAGTAGTATCAAAAGGCGACTTTCTACCTATGGCTACACCTTC
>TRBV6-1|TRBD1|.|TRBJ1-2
CASIWTGEYGYTF
TGTGCCAGCATATGGACAGGGGAGTATGGCTACACCTTC
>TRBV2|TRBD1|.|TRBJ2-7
CASSGPGDREYF
TGTGCCAGCAGTGGTCCCGGTGACAGGGAGTACTTC
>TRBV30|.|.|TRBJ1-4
CAWRGQGSGEKLFF
TGTGCCTGGAGGGGTCAAGGGAGTGGTGAAAAACTGTTTTTT
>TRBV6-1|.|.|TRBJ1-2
CASSEGANYGYTF
TGTGCCAGCAGTGAAGGGGCCAACTATGGCTACACCTTC
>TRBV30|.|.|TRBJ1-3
CACKGRDHSGNTIYF
TGTGCCTGCAAAGGGAGGGACCACTCTGGAAACACCATATATTTT
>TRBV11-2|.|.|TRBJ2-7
CASSLDERESYEQYF
TGTGCCAGCAGCTTAGATGAGAGGGAGTCCTACGAGCAGTACTTC
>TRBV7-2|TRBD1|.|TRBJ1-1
CASSLVQGNTEAFF
TGTGCCAGCAGCTTAGTACAGGGGAATACTGAAGCTTTCTTT
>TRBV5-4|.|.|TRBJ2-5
CASSGDSGGETQYF
TGTGCCAGCAGCGGGGACTCAGGTGGAGAGACCCAGTACTTC
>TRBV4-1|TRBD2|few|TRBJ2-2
CASSPMFSGGAGELFF
TGCGCCAGCAGCCCCATGTTTAGCGGGGGGGCCGGGGAGCTGTTTTTT
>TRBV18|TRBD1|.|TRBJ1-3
CASSSRKGQSSGNTIYF
TGTGCCAGCTCATCGCGGAAGGGACAGAGCTCTGGAAACACCATATATTTT
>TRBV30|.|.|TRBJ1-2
CAWGRVRGYTF
TGTGCCTGGGGCAGGGTACGAGGCTACACCTTC
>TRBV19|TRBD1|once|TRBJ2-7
CASSMENRGNEQYF
TGTGCCAGTAGTATGGAGAACAGGGGCAACGAGCAGTACTTC
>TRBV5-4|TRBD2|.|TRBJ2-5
CASSLVASGETQYF
TGTGCCAGCAGCTTGGTAGCTAGCGGGGAGACCCAGTACTTC
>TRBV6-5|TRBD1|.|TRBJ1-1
CASREQGRTEAFF
TGTGCCAGCAGGGAACAGGGGAGGACTGAAGCTTTCTTT
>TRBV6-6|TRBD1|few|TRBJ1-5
CASTDTGASNQPQHF
TGTGCCAGCACCGATACAGGGGCGAGCAATCAGCCCCAGCATTTT
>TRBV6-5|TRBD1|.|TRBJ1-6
CASSQRTGANSPLHF
TGTGCCAGCAGTCAGAGGACAGGGGCCAATTCACCCCTCCACTTT
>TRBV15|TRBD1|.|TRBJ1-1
CATSRSQGMNTEAFF
TGTGCCACCAGCAGATCACAGGGGATGAACACTGAAGCTTTCTTT